This T cell receptor (beta chain) was found in a study of blood T cells in healthy people across ages. Alongside a J-beta primer mix, a sample-barcoded 5' primer served in a second PCR lasting about 7 to 12 cycles. A tag from a template-switch adaptor with 12 random nucleotides marked each cDNA molecule. TCRdb re-called the 5' RACE reads with MiXCR, one entry per CDR3 protein. The repertoire has about 1.4 million distinct CDR3 sequences, approximately 59% of them found once; the top ten carry over 6.5%. V dropped 6 bases and J dropped 0; count of bases not matched to a gene: 6. Germline lookup yields CDR1 LGHNA and CDR2 YSLEER. This CDR3 contains 15 residues. Every donor provided roughly 10 milliliters of peripheral blood.

V is TRBV4-3 and J is TRBJ2-5; 8 nucleotides agree with TRBD2. Sequenced material: blood. The sequence derives from a man between 18 and 35 years old in good health. The CDR3 here is CASSPIAGNQETQYF. CDR3 nucleotides: TGCGCCAGCAGTCCTATAGCGGGGAACCAAGAGACCCAGTACTTC.